The source of this TCR beta chain is a study of cytomegalovirus exposure and HLA in healthy donors. Whole-study results and caveats: A later analysis reportedly found fewer N-insertions in an Asian-associated ancestry cluster than the approximately 670-donor mean.

Turning to this clone: The target antigen is unknown.

PCR used 60 Vbeta primers and 13 Jbeta primers. Libraries were prepared by immunoSEQ multiplex PCR; TCRdb keeps only in-frame clonotypes and omits some of them. The sample records around 150,000 clones, approximately 78% being singletons. The clonotype was recovered from a girl aged 2-15 years in good health and CMV-seropositive. What was sequenced was PBMCs.

CDR3 region: CASTKPVNGEAFF. CDR3 coding DNA: TGTGCCAGTACTAAACCCGTCAACGGGGAAGCTTTCTTT. This chain joins TRBV19 and TRBJ1-1, with D uncertain. There are 13 residues in the CDR3. V lost 7 bases to trimming and J lost 8 bases, with 17 bases between them. Germline assignment: CDR1 LNHDA and CDR2 SQIVND (reference sequence).